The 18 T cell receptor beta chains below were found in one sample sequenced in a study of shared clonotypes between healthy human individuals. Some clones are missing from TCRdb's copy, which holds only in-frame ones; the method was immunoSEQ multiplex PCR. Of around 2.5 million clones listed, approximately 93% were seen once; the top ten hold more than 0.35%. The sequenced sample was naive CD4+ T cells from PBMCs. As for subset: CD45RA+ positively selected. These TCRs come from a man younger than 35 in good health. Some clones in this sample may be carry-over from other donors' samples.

Written as DNA, the CDR3 is TGTGCCAGCAGCGTTAGCGGGAGTTGGGCAGATACGCAGTATTTT. Amino acids: CASSVSGSWADTQYF. This rearrangement joins TRBV6-5 to TRBJ2-3; 9 bases fit TRBD2. Germline lookup yields CDR1 MNHEY and CDR2 SVGAGI. V lost 6 bases and J lost 4; bases outside the gene matches: 8. CDR3 size: 15 residues.

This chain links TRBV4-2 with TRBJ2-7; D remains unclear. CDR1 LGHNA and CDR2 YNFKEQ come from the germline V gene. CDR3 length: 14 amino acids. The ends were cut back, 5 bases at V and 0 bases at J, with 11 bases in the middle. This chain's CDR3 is CASSKDDHSYEQYF. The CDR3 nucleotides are TGTGCCAGCAGCAAGGACGACCACTCCTACGAGCAGTACTTC.

CDR3 amino acids: CASNLGRSGSTDTQYF. CDR3 nucleotides: TGTGCCAGCAATCTGGGAAGGAGCGGGAGCACAGATACGCAGTATTTT. This chain joins TRBV11-1 and TRBJ2-3, with a weak D call TRBD2 (6 bases). V lost 7 bases to trimming and J lost 0 bases, with 17 bases between them. CDR1 and CDR2 (germline): SGHAT, FQDESV (reference sequence). This CDR3 spans 16 amino acids.

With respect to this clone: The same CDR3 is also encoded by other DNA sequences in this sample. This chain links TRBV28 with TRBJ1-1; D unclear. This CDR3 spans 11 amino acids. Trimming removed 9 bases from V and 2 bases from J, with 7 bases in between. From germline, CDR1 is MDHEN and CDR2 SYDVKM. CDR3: CASRLNTEAFF. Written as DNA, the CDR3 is TGTGCCAGTAGGCTAAACACTGAAGCTTTCTTT. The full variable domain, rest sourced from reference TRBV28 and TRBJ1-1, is DVKVTQSSRYLVKRTGEKVFLECVQDMDHENMFWYRQDPGLGLRLIYFSYDVKMKEKGDIPEGYSVSREKKERFSLILESASTNQTSMYLCASRLNTEAFFGQGTRLTVV.

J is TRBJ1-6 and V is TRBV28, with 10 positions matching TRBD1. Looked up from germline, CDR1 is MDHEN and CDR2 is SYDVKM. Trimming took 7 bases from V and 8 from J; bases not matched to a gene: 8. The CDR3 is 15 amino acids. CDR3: CASTPGGQGDSPLHF. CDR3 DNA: TGTGCCAGCACACCTGGAGGACAGGGGGATTCACCCCTCCACTTT. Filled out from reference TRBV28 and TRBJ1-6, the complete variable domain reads DVKVTQSSRYLVKRTGEKVFLECVQDMDHENMFWYRQDPGLGLRLIYFSYDVKMKEKGDIPEGYSVSREKKERFSLILESASTNQTSMYLCASTPGGQGDSPLHFGNGTRLTVT.

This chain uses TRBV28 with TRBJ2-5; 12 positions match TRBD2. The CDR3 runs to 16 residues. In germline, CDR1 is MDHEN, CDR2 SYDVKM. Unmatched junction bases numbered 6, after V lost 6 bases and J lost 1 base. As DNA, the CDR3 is TGTGCCAGCAGCCGACTAGCGGGAGATTCCCAAGAGACCCAGTACTTC. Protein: CASSRLAGDSQETQYF.

For the CDR3, the DNA is TGTGCCAGCAGCGTAGGGAGTACCTTCGGCACAGATACGCAGTATTTT. Amino acid sequence: CASSVGSTFGTDTQYF. The chain couples TRBV9 to TRBJ2-3, with D hard to call. The CDR3 runs 16 residues. Looked up from germline, CDR1 is SGDLS and CDR2 is YYNGEE. Trimming cost V 0 bases and J 1 base, with 12 bases left between them.

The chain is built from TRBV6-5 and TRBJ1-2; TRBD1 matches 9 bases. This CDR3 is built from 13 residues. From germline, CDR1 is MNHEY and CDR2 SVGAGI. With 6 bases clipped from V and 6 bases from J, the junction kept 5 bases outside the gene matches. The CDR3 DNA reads TGTGCCAGCAGCTGGGACAGGGACCATGGCTACACCTTC. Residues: CASSWDRDHGYTF.

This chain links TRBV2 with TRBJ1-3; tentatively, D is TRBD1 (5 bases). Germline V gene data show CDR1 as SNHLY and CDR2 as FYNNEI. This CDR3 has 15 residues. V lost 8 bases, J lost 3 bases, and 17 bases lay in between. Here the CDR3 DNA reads TGTGCCAGCGGACAACAAGGGGTTCGTGGAAACACCATATATTTT. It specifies CASGQQGVRGNTIYF.

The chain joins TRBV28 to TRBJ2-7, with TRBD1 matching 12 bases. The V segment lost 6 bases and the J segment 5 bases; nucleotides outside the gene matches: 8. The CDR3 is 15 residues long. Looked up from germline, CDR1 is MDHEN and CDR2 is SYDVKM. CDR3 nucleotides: TGTGCCAGCAGCACGTCCGGGACAGGGGGCCACGAGCAGTACTTC. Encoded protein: CASSTSGTGGHEQYF.

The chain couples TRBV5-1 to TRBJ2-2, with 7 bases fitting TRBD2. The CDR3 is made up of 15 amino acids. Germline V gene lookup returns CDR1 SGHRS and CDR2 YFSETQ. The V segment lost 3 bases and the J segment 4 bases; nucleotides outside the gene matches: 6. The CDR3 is CASSYPSGVTGELFF. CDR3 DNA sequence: TGCGCCAGCAGCTATCCTAGCGGAGTCACCGGGGAGCTGTTTTTT. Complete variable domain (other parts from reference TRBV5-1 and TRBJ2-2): KAGVTQTPRYLIKTRGQQVTLSCSPISGHRSVSWYQQTPGQGLQFLFEYFSETQRNKGNFPGRFSGRQFSNSRSEMNVSTLELGDSALYLCASSYPSGVTGELFFGEGSRLTVL.

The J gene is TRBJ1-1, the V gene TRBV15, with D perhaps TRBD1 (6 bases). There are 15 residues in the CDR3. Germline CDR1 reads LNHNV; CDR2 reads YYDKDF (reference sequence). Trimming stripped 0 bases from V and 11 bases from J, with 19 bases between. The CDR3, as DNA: TGTGCCACCAGCAGAGAACAGTGGCAGGGGATGTATGCTTTCTTT. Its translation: CATSREQWQGMYAFF.

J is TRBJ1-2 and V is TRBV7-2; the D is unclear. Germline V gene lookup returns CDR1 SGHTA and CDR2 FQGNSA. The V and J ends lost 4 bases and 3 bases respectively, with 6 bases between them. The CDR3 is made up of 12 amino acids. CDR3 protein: CASSSEYYGYTF. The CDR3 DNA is TGTGCCAGCAGCTCGGAGTACTATGGCTACACCTTC.

The CDR3 DNA sequence: TGTGCCTGGAGTGTCATTCGGGAGTACGAGCAGTACTTC. It is translated as CAWSVIREYEQYF. The genes are TRBV30 and TRBJ2-7; TRBD2 might be the D (6 bases). Trimming pared 0 bases from V and 4 bases from J, leaving 10 bases between. The CDR3 runs to 13 residues. Germline CDR1 is GTSNPN and CDR2 is SVGIG (reference sequence).

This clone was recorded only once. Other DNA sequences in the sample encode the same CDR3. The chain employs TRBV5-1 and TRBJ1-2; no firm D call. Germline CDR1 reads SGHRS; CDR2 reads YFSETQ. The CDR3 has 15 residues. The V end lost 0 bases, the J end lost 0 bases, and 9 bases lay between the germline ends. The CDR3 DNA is TGCGCCAGCAGCTTGGTCGCAGGTGCTAACTATGGCTACACCTTC. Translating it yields CASSLVAGANYGYTF.

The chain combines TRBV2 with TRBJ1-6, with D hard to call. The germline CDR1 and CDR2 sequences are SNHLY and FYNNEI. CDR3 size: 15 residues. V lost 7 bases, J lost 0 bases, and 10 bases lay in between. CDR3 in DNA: TGTGCCAGCACCCAGGAGAGCTCCTATAATTCACCCCTCCACTTT. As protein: CASTQESSYNSPLHF.

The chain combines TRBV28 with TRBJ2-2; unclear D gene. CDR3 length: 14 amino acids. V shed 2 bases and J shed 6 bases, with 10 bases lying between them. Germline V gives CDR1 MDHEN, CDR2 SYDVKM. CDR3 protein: CASSLTTVAGELFF. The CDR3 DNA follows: TGTGCCAGCAGTTTAACTACCGTGGCCGGGGAGCTGTTTTTT.

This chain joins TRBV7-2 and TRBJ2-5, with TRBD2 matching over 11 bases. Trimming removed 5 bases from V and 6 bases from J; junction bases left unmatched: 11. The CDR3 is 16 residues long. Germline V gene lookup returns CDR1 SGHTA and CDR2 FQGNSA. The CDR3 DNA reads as TGTGCCAGCAGCAGCAGACTAGCGGGGAGCCCCAAGACCCAGTACTTC. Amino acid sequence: CASSSRLAGSPKTQYF. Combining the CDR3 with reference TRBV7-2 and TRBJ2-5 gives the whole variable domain GAGVSQSPSNKVTEKGKDVELRCDPISGHTALYWYRQSLGQGLEFLIYFQGNSAPDKSGLPSDRFSAERTGGSVSTLTIQRTQQEDSAVYLCASSSRLAGSPKTQYFGPGTRLLVL.